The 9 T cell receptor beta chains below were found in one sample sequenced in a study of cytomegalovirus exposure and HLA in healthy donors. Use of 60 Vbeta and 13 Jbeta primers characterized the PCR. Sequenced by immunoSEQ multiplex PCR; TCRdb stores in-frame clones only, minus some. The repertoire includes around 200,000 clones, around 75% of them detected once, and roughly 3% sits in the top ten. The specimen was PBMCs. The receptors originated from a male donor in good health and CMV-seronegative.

The CDR3 region has the DNA TGTGCCTGGAGTAACCACAGGAGCCAGCCCCAGCATTTT. Translated, it gives CAWSNHRSQPQHF. The chain employs TRBV30 and TRBJ1-5; D may be TRBD1 (5 bases). In germline, CDR1 is GTSNPN, CDR2 SVGIG (reference sequence). The CDR3 extends over 13 amino acids. V shed 2 bases and J shed 7 bases, with 12 bases lying between them.

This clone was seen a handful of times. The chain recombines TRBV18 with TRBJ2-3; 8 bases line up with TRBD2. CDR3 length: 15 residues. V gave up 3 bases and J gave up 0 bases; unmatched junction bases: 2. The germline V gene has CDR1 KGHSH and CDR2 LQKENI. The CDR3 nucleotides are TGTGCCAGCTCACCTACTAGCGGCAGCACAGATACGCAGTATTTT. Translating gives CASSPTSGSTDTQYF.

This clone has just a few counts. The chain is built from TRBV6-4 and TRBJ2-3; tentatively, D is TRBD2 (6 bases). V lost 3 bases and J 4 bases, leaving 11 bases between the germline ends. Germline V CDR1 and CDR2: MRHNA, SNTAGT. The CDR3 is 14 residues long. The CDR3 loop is CASSEGTGADTQYF. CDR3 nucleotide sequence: TGTGCCAGCAGTGAGGGAACGGGAGCAGATACGCAGTATTTT.

DNA for the CDR3: TGTGCCTGGACTTACAGAATGATGAACACTGAAGCTTTCTTT. This gives the protein CAWTYRMMNTEAFF. V is TRBV30 and J is TRBJ1-1; D remains ambiguous. The V gene lost 4 bases and the J gene lost 0 bases, with 12 bases spanning the gap. The V gene's germline CDR1 is GTSNPN and CDR2 SVGIG (reference sequence). CDR3 length: 14 residues.

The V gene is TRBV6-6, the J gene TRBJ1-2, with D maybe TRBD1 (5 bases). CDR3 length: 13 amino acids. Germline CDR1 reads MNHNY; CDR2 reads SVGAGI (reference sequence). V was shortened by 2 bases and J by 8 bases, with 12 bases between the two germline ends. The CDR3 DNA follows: TGTGCCAGCAGTTACCCGGGGGATAGGGGCTACACCTTC. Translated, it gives CASSYPGDRGYTF.

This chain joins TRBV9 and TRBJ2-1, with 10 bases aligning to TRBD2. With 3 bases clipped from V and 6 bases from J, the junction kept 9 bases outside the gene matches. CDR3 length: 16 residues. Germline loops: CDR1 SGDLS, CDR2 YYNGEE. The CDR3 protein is CASSAPGLAPVNEQFF. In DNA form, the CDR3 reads TGTGCCAGCAGCGCACCGGGACTAGCGCCCGTCAATGAGCAGTTCTTC.

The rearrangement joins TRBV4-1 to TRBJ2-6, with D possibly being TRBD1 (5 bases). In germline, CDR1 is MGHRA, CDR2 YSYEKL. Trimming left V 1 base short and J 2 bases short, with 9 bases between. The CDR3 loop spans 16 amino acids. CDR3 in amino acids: CASSQAQGTGANVLTF. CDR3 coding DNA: TGCGCCAGCAGCCAAGCCCAGGGTACTGGGGCCAACGTCCTGACTTTC.

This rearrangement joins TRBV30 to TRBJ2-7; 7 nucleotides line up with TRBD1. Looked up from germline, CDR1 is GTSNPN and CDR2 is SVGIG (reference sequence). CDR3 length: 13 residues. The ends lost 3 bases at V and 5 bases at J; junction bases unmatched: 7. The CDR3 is CAWSRQGVHEQYF. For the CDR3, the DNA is TGTGCCTGGAGCCGCCAGGGGGTCCACGAGCAGTACTTC.

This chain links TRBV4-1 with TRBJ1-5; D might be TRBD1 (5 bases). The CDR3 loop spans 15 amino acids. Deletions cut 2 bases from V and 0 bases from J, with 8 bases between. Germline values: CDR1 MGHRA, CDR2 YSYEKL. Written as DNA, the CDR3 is TGCGCCAGCAGCCAACAGGGAAATAGCAATCAGCCCCAGCATTTT. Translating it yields CASSQQGNSNQPQHF.